This T cell receptor beta chain was profiled in a study of blood T cell repertoires in COVID-19. Across the study: The samples span acute and convalescent COVID-19 from the United States, Italy and Spain. The cDNA or gDNA used as material had been derived from T cells, B-cell-depleted T cells, or PBMCs.

As handled by the study authors: Estimation of nucleated cell counts was performed using reference gene primer amplification. Some clones are missing from TCRdb's copy, which holds only in-frame ones; the method was immunoSEQ multiplex PCR. D and trimming were read from the DNA, whereas the V and J calls and clone size are those reported in that table. Among roughly 120,000 clones listed, about 88% were seen once. The CDR3 sequence is 11 residues long. V lost 4 bases, J lost 4 bases, and 4 bases lay in between. CDR1 and CDR2 (germline): SGHNT, YENEEA. The Seattle patients joined while their infection was active and were tracked longitudinally afterward. With regard to this clone: The identical CDR3 is also encoded by other nucleotide sequences in the sample.

V and J are TRBV11-3 and TRBJ2-5; D not resolved. This sequence originates from a man aged 55-75 years with COVID-19, enrolled during active disease. The source material was peripheral blood. Written as DNA, the CDR3 is TGTGCCAGCAGCTCGGGAGAGACCCAGTACTTC. Its translation: CASSSGETQYF.